This TCR beta chain was captured by sequencing in a study of shared clonotypes between healthy human individuals. The protocol was immunoSEQ multiplex PCR, while the TCRdb copy is restricted to in-frame clones and leaves out a portion. The table has under 1,100,000 clones, about 75% seen once. Every donor, a Caucasian adult, lived in Nashville, Tennessee. CD45RA+ naive and CD45RA-negative memory subsets were separated from CD4+ cells. In regard to this clone: Its target is not known.

Whole-study findings and limits: Four donors had around 5% of their naive CD4 clonotypes in common.

The TCR sequence derives from a man aged 18 to 30 in good health. Sequenced sample: memory CD4+ T cells sorted from blood. The sample's subset: CD45RA-negative fraction.

The CDR3 is CAWSGGDRGRGLAQPQHF. In DNA form, the CDR3 reads TGTGCCTGGAGTGGGGGGGACAGGGGCCGCGGGTTGGCTCAGCCCCAGCATTTT. The V and J genes are TRBV30 and TRBJ1-5; the match to TRBD1 covers 10 bases. Germline V lookup: CDR1 GTSNPN, CDR2 SVGIG (reference sequence). V shed 1 base, J shed 6 bases, and the junction held 15 bases outside the gene matches. The CDR3 is made up of 18 amino acids. The entire variable domain, with the rest obtained from reference TRBV30 and TRBJ1-5, is as follows: SQTIHQWPATLVQPVGSPLSLECTVEGTSNPNLYWYRQAAGRGLQLLFYSVGIGQISSEVPQNLSASRPQDRQFILSSKKLLLSDSGFYLCAWSGGDRGRGLAQPQHFGDGTRLSIL.